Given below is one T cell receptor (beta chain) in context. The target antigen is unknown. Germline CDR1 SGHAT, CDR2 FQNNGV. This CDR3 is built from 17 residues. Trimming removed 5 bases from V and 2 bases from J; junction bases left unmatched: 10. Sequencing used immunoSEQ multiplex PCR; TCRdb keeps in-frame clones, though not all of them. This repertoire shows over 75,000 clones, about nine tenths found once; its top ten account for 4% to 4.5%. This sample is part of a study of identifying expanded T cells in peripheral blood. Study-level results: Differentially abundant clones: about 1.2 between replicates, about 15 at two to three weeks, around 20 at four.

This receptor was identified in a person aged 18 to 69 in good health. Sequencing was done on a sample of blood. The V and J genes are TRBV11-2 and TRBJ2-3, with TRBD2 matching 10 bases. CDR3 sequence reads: CASSLALAGESTDTQYF. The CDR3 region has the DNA TGTGCCAGCAGCCTTGCCCTAGCGGGGGAATCCACAGATACGCAGTATTTT.